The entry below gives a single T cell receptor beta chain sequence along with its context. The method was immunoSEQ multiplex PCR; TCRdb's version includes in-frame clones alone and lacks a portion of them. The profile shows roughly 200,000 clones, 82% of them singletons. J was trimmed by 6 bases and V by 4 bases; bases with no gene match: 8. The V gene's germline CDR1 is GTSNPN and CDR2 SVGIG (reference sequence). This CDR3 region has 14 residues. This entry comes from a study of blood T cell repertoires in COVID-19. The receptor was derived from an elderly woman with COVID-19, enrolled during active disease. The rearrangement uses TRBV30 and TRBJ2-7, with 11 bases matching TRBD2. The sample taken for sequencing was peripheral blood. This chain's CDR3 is CAWNGGTSGREQYF. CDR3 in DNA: TGTGCCTGGAACGGCGGGACTAGCGGTCGCGAGCAGTACTTC.